These 27 T cell receptor beta chains were sequenced from one sample in a study of T cell responses to AZD1222 COVID-19 vaccine. Clones were sequenced by immunoSEQ multiplex PCR, and TCRdb holds only the in-frame ones, with some missing. The data hold about 130,000 clones, with about 91% observed a single time. Specimen: peripheral blood, collected on day 0 of AZD1222 vaccination. The receptors stem from an adult in good health.

V is TRBV10-2 and J is TRBJ1-5; D is unclear. Germline V gene sequence: CDR1 WSHSY, CDR2 SAAADI. The CDR3 runs to 13 residues. Trimming left V 10 bases short and J 6 bases short, with 16 bases between. DNA for the CDR3: TGCGCCACCACACTGGGGTCACGTCAGCCCCAGCATTTT. The encoded protein is CATTLGSRQPQHF.

This clone was observed a handful of times. The rearrangement uses TRBV10-3 and TRBJ2-7; TRBD1 aligns across 7 bases. The CDR3 is made up of 14 amino acids. The trim removed 7 bases at V and 3 bases at J, leaving 9 bases unmatched. Germline assignment: CDR1 ENHRY and CDR2 SYGVKD. The CDR3 here is CAINQDRANYEQYF. DNA of the CDR3: TGTGCCATCAACCAAGACAGGGCAAACTACGAGCAGTACTTC.

V is TRBV4-3 and J is TRBJ1-5; no definite D call. Per the germline V gene, CDR1 is LGHNA and CDR2 is YSLEER. V lost 2 bases and J lost 4, with 9 bases in between. The CDR3 loop spans 14 amino acids. The CDR3 DNA sequence: TGCGCCAGCAGCCAAAACACGAGAAATCAGCCCCAGCATTTT. Translation gives CASSQNTRNQPQHF.

V gene TRBV15 combines with J gene TRBJ1-5; possible D gene TRBD1, 5 bases. The germline V gene encodes CDR1 LNHNV and CDR2 YYDKDF (reference sequence). The ends were cut back, 3 bases at V and 7 bases at J, with 16 bases in the middle. The CDR3 runs to 15 residues. The CDR3, as DNA: TGTGCCACCAGCAGTGGGACGGGAGTAGGGCAGCCCCAGCATTTT. Translated, it gives CATSSGTGVGQPQHF.

The chain employs TRBV11-2 and TRBJ2-7, with D perhaps matching TRBD1 (8 bases). Trimming shortened V by 6 bases and J by 7 bases, and 22 bases separated the two germline ends. Germline loops: CDR1 SGHAT, CDR2 FQNNGV. The CDR3 is 15 residues long. CDR3 sequence (DNA): TGTGCCAGCAGATTACCGGGCAGGGGGCGGGGGGAGCAGTACTTC. Protein: CASRLPGRGRGEQYF.

The chain combines TRBV7-8 with TRBJ1-2; D is unresolved. This CDR3 comprises 13 residues. The germline gives CDR1 SGHVS, CDR2 FQNEAQ. Trimming pared 5 bases from V and 9 bases from J, leaving 16 bases between. The CDR3 DNA reads TGTGCCAGCAGCCTGCGCCCGGAAATGCGCTACACCTTC. Encoded protein: CASSLRPEMRYTF.

CDR3 sequence: CASSPGAGNQPQHF. The CDR3 DNA reads as TGTGCCAGCAGCCCAGGGGCCGGCAATCAGCCCCAGCATTTT. The V gene is TRBV11-2, the J gene TRBJ1-5, with D maybe TRBD1 (6 bases). Germline CDR1 reads SGHAT; CDR2 reads FQNNGV. This CDR3 spans 14 amino acids. Trimming left V 5 bases short and J 2 bases short, with 10 bases between.

The rearrangement joins TRBV3-1 (or the pseudogene TRBV3-2) to TRBJ1-5; no clear D. Germline CDR1 LGHDT, CDR2 YNNKEL (reference sequence). V was pared by 3 bases and J by 3 bases, with 3 bases between. This CDR3 has 12 residues. The CDR3 DNA follows: TGTGCCAGCAGCCAGACCAATCAGCCCCAGCATTTT. This codes for CASSQTNQPQHF.

The gene calls are TRBV19 and TRBJ2-5; 8 positions agree with TRBD2. V was clipped by 7 bases and J by 5 bases; unmatched bases: 9. Germline V gene data show CDR1 as LNHDA and CDR2 as SQIVND (reference sequence). The CDR3 extends over 14 amino acids. CDR3 nucleotides: TGTGCCAGTACCGCCGGGGGGGGCGGGGAGACCCAGTACTTC. It codes for CASTAGGGGETQYF.

This chain connects TRBV18 to TRBJ1-5; D ambiguous. Per germline, CDR1 KGHSH and CDR2 LQKENI. Between the trimmed V and J ends, which lost 3 bases and 5 bases, there was a span of 8 bases. The CDR3 totals 13 residues. In DNA form, the CDR3 reads TGTGCCAGCTCACCCGGACTATATCAGCCCCAGCATTTT. This sequence encodes CASSPGLYQPQHF.

J is TRBJ1-2 and V is TRBV6-5; tentative D call: TRBD1 (6 bases). Trimming stripped 4 bases from V and 1 base from J, with 13 bases between. This CDR3 comprises 15 residues. Germline V gene data show CDR1 as MNHEY and CDR2 as SVGAGI. CDR3 coding DNA: TGTGCCAGCAGTTCTCGGACAGATCTTAACTATGGCTACACCTTC. As protein: CASSSRTDLNYGYTF.

The rearrangement links TRBV7-9 to TRBJ2-3; 8 nucleotides align to TRBD2. The trim removed 4 bases at V and 9 bases at J, leaving 18 bases unmatched. The germline CDR1 and CDR2 sequences are SEHNR and FQNEAQ (reference sequence). The CDR3 is made up of 17 amino acids. Here the CDR3 reads CASSSPLALAGMRTQYF. CDR3 bases: TGTGCCAGCAGCTCCCCTCTGGCTCTAGCGGGCATGAGGACGCAGTATTTT.

The chain joins TRBV7-9 to TRBJ1-6, with a tentative D call TRBD1 (5 bases). CDR1 is SEHNR, CDR2 FQNEAQ, per germline (reference sequence). The CDR3 spans 16 residues. Trimming removed 4 bases from V and 8 bases from J, with 18 bases in between. The CDR3 loop is CASSWGSGQLYSPLHF. The CDR3 coding sequence is TGTGCCAGCAGCTGGGGCTCAGGACAACTTTATTCACCCCTCCACTTT.

Regarding this clone: Other DNA sequences from this sample encode an identical CDR3 as well. The rearrangement joins TRBV12-3 or TRBV12-4 to TRBJ1-4; D ambiguous. The CDR3 runs to 13 residues. Trimming removed 0 bases at V and 7 bases at J, with 6 bases between. The CDR3 region is CASSLAQGEKLFF. CDR3 in DNA: TGTGCCAGCAGTTTAGCGCAAGGTGAAAAACTGTTTTTT.

About this clone itself: At the DNA level, this CDR3 is encoded by other sequences in the same sample as well. The chain employs TRBV6-2 or TRBV6-3 and TRBJ2-3; D not resolved. The CDR3 sequence is 11 residues long. V lost 2 bases and J 5 bases, leaving 2 bases between the germline ends. Germline V gene sequence: CDR1 MNHEY, CDR2 SVGEGT. The CDR3 loop is CASSYEDTQYF. The CDR3 nucleotides are TGTGCCAGCAGTTACGAAGATACGCAGTATTTT.

J is TRBJ1-5 and V is TRBV7-2; D is ambiguous. Germline V lookup: CDR1 SGHTA, CDR2 FQGNSA. The V end lost 2 bases, the J end lost 3 bases, and 8 bases lay between the germline ends. CDR3 size: 14 residues. Here the CDR3 DNA reads TGTGCCAGCAGCTTAAACAGCTACAATCAGCCCCAGCATTTT. This gives the protein CASSLNSYNQPQHF.

The chain employs TRBV11-1 and TRBJ1-5; D not certain. CDR3 length: 15 amino acids. Per germline, CDR1 SGHAT and CDR2 FQDESV (reference sequence). Trimming shortened V by 1 base and J by 3 bases, and 10 bases separated the two germline ends. The CDR3 DNA follows: TGTGCCAGCAGCTTAGTGGCGGTCCCCAATCAGCCCCAGCATTTT. This codes for CASSLVAVPNQPQHF.

The rearrangement uses TRBV21-1 and TRBJ1-1; TRBD1, as called in the table, went unchecked against the DNA. TRBV21-1 is classified as a pseudogene. CDR3 size: 11 residues. The CDR3 protein is CASAQGAEAFF. The CDR3 DNA sequence: TGTGCCAGCGCACAGGGTGCTGAAGCTTTCTTT.

This rearrangement joins TRBV5-6 to TRBJ1-1, with D uncertain. Trimming removed 0 bases from V and 2 bases from J, with 8 bases in between. Germline-derived CDR1 and CDR2 are SGHDT and YYEEEE. This CDR3 spans 14 amino acids. CDR3 nucleotide sequence: TGTGCCAGCAGCTTGGGCTGGGGAAACACTGAAGCTTTCTTT. As protein: CASSLGWGNTEAFF.

V usage is TRBV7-9 and J usage is TRBJ1-4; D unclear. CDR1 SEHNR and CDR2 FQNEAQ come from the germline V gene (reference sequence). The CDR3 runs 15 residues. V was shortened by 1 base and J by 0 bases, with 6 bases between the two germline ends. DNA of the CDR3: TGTGCCAGCAGCTTAGGGAGCGCAACTAATGAAAAACTGTTTTTT. Translation: CASSLGSATNEKLFF.

The CDR3 reads CASSASQTQYF. The CDR3 region has the DNA TGTGCCAGCAGCGCCAGTCAGACCCAGTACTTC. The chain combines TRBV2 with TRBJ2-5; D gene ambiguous. CDR3 length: 11 residues. In germline, CDR1 is SNHLY, CDR2 FYNNEI. Trimming took off 6 bases at V and 6 bases at J, with 8 bases between the two ends.

The chain joins TRBV29-1 to TRBJ1-2; no clear D. The germline V gene has CDR1 SQVTM and CDR2 ANQGSEA. The CDR3 length is 9 residues. Trimming removed 5 bases at V and 5 bases at J, with 3 bases between. For the CDR3, the DNA is TGCAGCGTTTCGTATGGCTACACCTTC. This translates into CSVSYGYTF.

This clone was counted between two and nine times. The chain carries TRBV7-3 and TRBJ1-2; perhaps TRBD1 as D (5 bases). The germline V gene has CDR1 SGHTA and CDR2 FQGTGA. This CDR3 has 16 amino acids. V was clipped by 5 bases and J by 4 bases, with 20 bases between them. The DNA for the CDR3 is TGTGCCAGCAGCCCCGACCGCGGAAGGGGCGCCTATGGCTACACCTTC. Translated: CASSPDRGRGAYGYTF. The full variable domain, its missing parts supplied by reference TRBV7-3 and TRBJ1-2, is GAGVSQTPSNKVTEKGKYVELRCDPISGHTALYWYRQSLGQGPEFLIYFQGTGAADDSGLPNDRFFAVRPEGSVSTLKIQRTERGDSAVYLCASSPDRGRGAYGYTFGSGTRLTVV.

This rearrangement joins TRBV20-1 to TRBJ2-5; D gene unclear. The length of the CDR3 is 11 residues. Germline loops: CDR1 DFQATT, CDR2 SNEGSKA (reference sequence). V was shortened by 1 base and J by 3 bases, with 3 bases between the two germline ends. CDR3 in amino acids: CSARGEETQYF. DNA for the CDR3: TGCAGTGCTAGAGGTGAAGAGACCCAGTACTTC.

This clone was recorded once. The chain combines TRBV7-8 with TRBJ1-1, with 7 positions matching TRBD1. V lost 5 bases and J lost 2; bases outside the gene matches: 20. The CDR3 runs to 19 residues. Germline V gives CDR1 SGHVS, CDR2 FQNEAQ. CDR3 residues: CASSAHRGFKVVGNTEAFF. CDR3 nucleotides: TGTGCCAGCAGCGCCCACAGGGGTTTTAAGGTAGTGGGCAACACTGAAGCTTTCTTT.

This clone was observed a single time. The DNA for the CDR3 is TGCGCCAGCATGCCCTACAGGGATTTGAACACCGGGGAGCTGTTTTTT. Translation: CASMPYRDLNTGELFF. This chain joins TRBV5-1 and TRBJ2-2; a possible D gene is TRBD1 (6 bases). V shed 6 bases and J shed 1 base, with 16 bases lying between them. The CDR3 consists of 16 residues. Germline-derived CDR1 and CDR2 are SGHRS and YFSETQ.

The chain joins TRBV5-4 to TRBJ1-4; D gene uncertain. The CDR3 covers 13 residues. Germline lookup yields CDR1 SGHNT and CDR2 YYREEE (reference sequence). V dropped 0 bases and J dropped 7 bases, with 7 bases sitting between them. CDR3 region: CASSLESGEKLFF. The CDR3 DNA follows: TGTGCCAGCAGCTTGGAGTCCGGTGAAAAACTGTTTTTT.